This T cell receptor (beta chain) was documented in a study of early T cells in non-severe SARS-CoV-2 infection. Study in general: Sequencing of unsorted whole blood was done on bulk RNA, leaving chains unpaired.

Germline trimming cut 6 bases from V and 0 bases from J; bases unmatched to any gene: 9. The CDR3 has 18 residues. This clonotype showed up many times. The antigen is unknown. Each single cDNA molecule received a unique molecular identifier. From the 5' RACE reads, TCRdb called clonotypes with MiXCR, one entry per CDR3 protein. This repertoire shows some 20,000 distinct CDR3 sequences, about 5.5% found once; its top ten account for over 5.5%. Study results and limitations: Reliance on VDJdb matching favored anti-spike CD8 responses; private and CD4 specificities were missed.

The rearrangement joins TRBV12-3 or TRBV12-4 to TRBJ1-6; the match to TRBD1 covers 9 bases. The receptor was isolated from an adult who was a healthcare worker with PCR-confirmed SARS-CoV-2 infection or an uninfected control (not recorded which). Sequencing used whole blood. CDR3 bases: TGTGCCAGCAGCCGCACCGGGACAGGGAGCTCCTATAATTCACCCCTCCACTTT. It yields the protein CASSRTGTGSSYNSPLHF.